These T cell receptor beta chains were read from a single sample in a study of cytomegalovirus exposure and HLA in healthy donors. TCRdb keeps only in-frame clones here, not all; method: immunoSEQ multiplex PCR. The sample carries roughly 120,000 clones, around 82% recorded once. Material for sequencing was PBMCs. These receptors were obtained from a man aged 35 to 55 in good health and CMV-seronegative. Each CDR3 is given without its conserved first and last residue. Fields, in order: CDR3 protein, V gene, J gene.

CDR3: ASSSGPVPMNTEAF
V: TRBV7-8
J: TRBJ1-1

CDR3: ASSPTPGIHSNQPQH
V: TRBV18
J: TRBJ1-5

CDR3: ASSRLTSGNTIY
V: TRBV7-2
J: TRBJ1-3

CDR3: ASSPMGERGFYNEQF
V: TRBV13
J: TRBJ2-1

CDR3: ASSLRLAGGLEQF
V: TRBV7-3
J: TRBJ2-1

CDR3: ASSFAGSETQY
V: TRBV27
J: TRBJ2-5

CDR3: ASSPGLGEADTQY
V: TRBV18
J: TRBJ2-3

CDR3: ASSRSGGVTEAF
V: TRBV11-1
J: TRBJ1-1

CDR3: ASSLDRGSSYNSPLH
V: TRBV7-8
J: TRBJ1-6

CDR3: ASSEGPGYT
V: TRBV4-1
J: TRBJ1-2

CDR3: ASSLSGDRGSTEAF
V: TRBV7-6
J: TRBJ1-1

CDR3: ASGGGAKNIQY
V: TRBV6-6
J: TRBJ2-4

CDR3: ASSTHGDGYT
V: TRBV25-1
J: TRBJ1-2

CDR3: ASSLPSAGDHGYT
V: TRBV5-4
J: TRBJ1-2

CDR3: ASSPRQGAREQY
V: TRBV7-9
J: TRBJ2-7

CDR3: ASSLTRDTEAF
V: TRBV7-3
J: TRBJ1-1

CDR3: ASSFPDSYEQY
V: TRBV5-1
J: .

CDR3: AWSGQGWEKLF
V: TRBV30
J: TRBJ1-4

CDR3: ASSLVGGRIYEQY
V: TRBV5-1
J: .

CDR3: ASSPQQGYYGYT
V: TRBV11-2
J: TRBJ1-2

CDR3: ASTEVGFTDTQY
V: TRBV2
J: TRBJ2-3

CDR3: ASSFLRGIGELF
V: TRBV5-4
J: TRBJ2-2

CDR3: ASSLGTSGGTETQY
V: TRBV5-4
J: TRBJ2-5

CDR3: ASSFRDRLKAF
V: TRBV11-2
J: TRBJ1-1

CDR3: ATQLRVNSPLH
V: TRBV2
J: TRBJ1-6

CDR3: ASSQGLAVYNEQF
V: TRBV4-2
J: TRBJ2-1